The rows below give T cell receptor beta chains drawn from one sample of a study of T cells in Graves' hyperthyroidism and ophthalmopathy. TCRdb re-called the multiplex PCR reads through MiXCR, storing one row per CDR3 protein. The data hold hundreds of thousands of distinct CDR3 sequences, with less than 25% observed a single time. The sequenced material came from blood. The receptors come from a man aged 30-40 years with Graves' ophthalmopathy. Each CDR3 is given with its conserved first and last residue. D genes are given only for firm matches. Clone size is given for some rows only: seen once, a few or many times, or a class if the clone is expanded.

D gene: .
clone size: .
V gene: TRBV12-3/TRBV12-4
J gene: TRBJ1-4
CDR3 DNA: TGTGCCAGCAGTTTAGTCTATGAAAAACTGTTTTTT
CDR3 protein: CASSLVYEKLFF

D gene: .
clone size: many
V gene: TRBV30
J gene: TRBJ2-3
CDR3 DNA: TGTGCCTGGAGTGGCAGGGGTCGGGAAGATACGCAGTATTTT
CDR3 protein: CAWSGRGREDTQYF

D gene: .
clone size: many
V gene: TRBV11-2
J gene: TRBJ1-2
CDR3 DNA: TGTGCCAGCAGCTTAGATCCCTATGGCTACACCTTC
CDR3 protein: CASSLDPYGYTF

D gene: TRBD1
clone size: .
V gene: TRBV28
J gene: TRBJ1-5
CDR3 DNA: TGTGCCAGCAGCAATACCGGGACAGGGGGAGGACAGCCCCAGCATTTT
CDR3 protein: CASSNTGTGGGQPQHF

D gene: .
clone size: .
V gene: TRBV7-2
J gene: TRBJ2-1
CDR3 DNA: TGTGCCAGCAGCTTACAAGGGAGCCAATCGGCGTACAATGAGCAGTTCTTC
CDR3 protein: CASSLQGSQSAYNEQFF

D gene: .
clone size: few
V gene: TRBV27
J gene: TRBJ2-7
CDR3 DNA: TGTGCCAGCAGTTCAAGGGGAGAAGCTCCAAGCTACGAGCAGTACTTC
CDR3 protein: CASSSRGEAPSYEQYF

D gene: .
clone size: .
V gene: TRBV29-1
J gene: TRBJ2-7
CDR3 DNA: TGCAGCGTTGTCGACAACCGATACGAGCAGTACTTC
CDR3 protein: CSVVDNRYEQYF

D gene: .
clone size: .
V gene: TRBV27
J gene: TRBJ1-1
CDR3 DNA: TGTGCCAGCACTCCCCGGACGGGCGGAGTTCCGACTGAAGCTTTCTTT
CDR3 protein: CASTPRTGGVPTEAFF

D gene: TRBD1
clone size: few
V gene: TRBV6-1
J gene: TRBJ1-1
CDR3 DNA: TGTGCCAGCAGTGTTAGGACAGGGGGCTCGCGGAACACTGAAGCTTTCTTT
CDR3 protein: CASSVRTGGSRNTEAFF

D gene: TRBD1
clone size: many
V gene: TRBV10-3
J gene: TRBJ2-5
CDR3 DNA: TGTGCCATCAGTCGACAGGGGGACGAGACCCAGTACTTC
CDR3 protein: CAISRQGDETQYF

D gene: TRBD1
clone size: many
V gene: TRBV28
J gene: TRBJ1-5
CDR3 DNA: TGTGCCAGCAGTTTCCGAGGACAGGGCAATCAGCCCCAGCATTTT
CDR3 protein: CASSFRGQGNQPQHF

D gene: TRBD2
clone size: .
V gene: TRBV24-1
J gene: TRBJ2-1
CDR3 DNA: TGTGCCACCAGAGACTCCGGGACTAGTGGGAACAATGAGCAGTTCTTC
CDR3 protein: CATRDSGTSGNNEQFF

D gene: .
clone size: many
V gene: TRBV11-3
J gene: TRBJ2-7
CDR3 DNA: TGCGCCAGCAGCTTACACCGGGATTACGAGCAGTACTTC
CDR3 protein: CASSLHRDYEQYF

D gene: TRBD2
clone size: .
V gene: TRBV12-3/TRBV12-4
J gene: TRBJ2-1
CDR3 DNA: TGTGCCAGCACACTAGCGGGAGGAGGCTATGAGCAGTTCTTC
CDR3 protein: CASTLAGGGYEQFF

D gene: .
clone size: few
V gene: TRBV18
J gene: TRBJ2-5
CDR3 DNA: TGTGCCAGCTCACCGAACCAGCGGACAAAAGAGACCCAGTACTTC
CDR3 protein: CASSPNQRTKETQYF

D gene: .
clone size: few
V gene: TRBV29-1
J gene: TRBJ2-3
CDR3 DNA: TGCAGCGCCCAACGCGGGAGCACAGATACGCAGTATTTT
CDR3 protein: CSAQRGSTDTQYF

D gene: TRBD2
clone size: many
V gene: TRBV11-2
J gene: TRBJ2-1
CDR3 DNA: TGTGCCAGCAGCAGGACTAGCGGGAGTAATGAGCAGTTCTTC
CDR3 protein: CASSRTSGSNEQFF

D gene: .
clone size: .
V gene: TRBV20-1
J gene: TRBJ1-4
CDR3 DNA: TGCAGTGCTAGAGCCCCCGCGGTAGTTGAAAAACTGTTTTTT
CDR3 protein: CSARAPAVVEKLFF

D gene: TRBD2
clone size: few
V gene: TRBV30
J gene: TRBJ2-2
CDR3 DNA: TGTGCCTGGATAGACGGGACTAGCAGATTCGCGAACACCGGGGAGCTGTTTTTT
CDR3 protein: CAWIDGTSRFANTGELFF

D gene: .
clone size: .
V gene: TRBV29-1
J gene: TRBJ1-1
CDR3 DNA: TGCAGCGTAAGGACACAGGGGAACACTGAAGCTTTCTTT
CDR3 protein: CSVRTQGNTEAFF

D gene: TRBD2
clone size: many
V gene: TRBV28
J gene: TRBJ2-7
CDR3 DNA: TGTGCCAGCAGTCCGCAGCGGGAGACCCACGAGCAGTACTTC
CDR3 protein: CASSPQRETHEQYF

D gene: TRBD2
clone size: many
V gene: TRBV12-3/TRBV12-4
J gene: TRBJ2-7
CDR3 DNA: TGTGCCAGCAGTTTTGTCGTAGCGGGATTGCTCTACGAGCAGTACTTC
CDR3 protein: CASSFVVAGLLYEQYF

D gene: TRBD1
clone size: many
V gene: TRBV28
J gene: TRBJ1-1
CDR3 DNA: TGTGCCAGCAGTCCGGGACAGGGGTTGAGCACTGAAGCTTTCTTT
CDR3 protein: CASSPGQGLSTEAFF

D gene: .
clone size: .
V gene: TRBV7-2
J gene: TRBJ1-6
CDR3 DNA: TGTGCCAGCAGCGAGCATCGGGCGGAGAATTCACCCCTCCACTTT
CDR3 protein: CASSEHRAENSPLHF

D gene: .
clone size: .
V gene: TRBV27
J gene: TRBJ1-5
CDR3 DNA: TGTGCCAGCAAATCAAATCAGCCCCAGCATTTT
CDR3 protein: CASKSNQPQHF

D gene: TRBD2
clone size: few
V gene: TRBV7-9
J gene: TRBJ2-1
CDR3 DNA: TGTGCCAGCAGCTTAGCAGCTAGCGGGAGTAGGTATGAGCAGTTCTTC
CDR3 protein: CASSLAASGSRYEQFF

D gene: TRBD2
clone size: .
V gene: TRBV6-1
J gene: TRBJ2-1
CDR3 DNA: TGTGCCAGCAGTCCTCGGACTAGCGGCGTCGAGCAGTTCTTC
CDR3 protein: CASSPRTSGVEQFF

D gene: TRBD1
clone size: many
V gene: TRBV7-9
J gene: TRBJ2-7
CDR3 DNA: TGTGCCAGCAGCCCACCCTCGACAGGGGGGCACGAGCAGTACTTC
CDR3 protein: CASSPPSTGGHEQYF

D gene: TRBD1
clone size: few
V gene: TRBV19
J gene: TRBJ1-5
CDR3 DNA: TGTGCCAGTAGTATGGGCAGGGGGCACGGCAATCAGCCCCAGCATTTT
CDR3 protein: CASSMGRGHGNQPQHF

D gene: TRBD1
clone size: few
V gene: TRBV7-9
J gene: TRBJ2-7
CDR3 DNA: TGTGCCAGCAGCTCAGGGACAGGGCTTTACTACGAGCAGTACTTC
CDR3 protein: CASSSGTGLYYEQYF

D gene: .
clone size: many
V gene: TRBV5-5
J gene: TRBJ2-7
CDR3 DNA: TGTGCCAGCAGCTTGGGCTTAGGAGGGAAATACTCCTACGAGCAGTACTTC
CDR3 protein: CASSLGLGGKYSYEQYF

D gene: TRBD1
clone size: few
V gene: TRBV7-8
J gene: TRBJ1-4
CDR3 DNA: TGTGCCAGCAGCCCCCGACAGGGGTCGTCAACTAATGAAAAACTGTTTTTT
CDR3 protein: CASSPRQGSSTNEKLFF

D gene: TRBD2
clone size: .
V gene: TRBV4-2
J gene: TRBJ2-2
CDR3 DNA: TGTGCCAGCAGCCCCTTCGAGGGAGGGTACACCGGGGAGCTGTTTTTT
CDR3 protein: CASSPFEGGYTGELFF

D gene: .
clone size: .
V gene: TRBV7-3
J gene: TRBJ2-1
CDR3 DNA: TGTGCCAGCAGCTTCTTGGGAACCCCTTACAATGAGCAGTTCTTC
CDR3 protein: CASSFLGTPYNEQFF

D gene: TRBD2
clone size: few
V gene: TRBV7-9
J gene: TRBJ2-7
CDR3 DNA: TGTGCCAGCAGCTCCATGCGGGAGGACTACGAGCAGTACTTC
CDR3 protein: CASSSMREDYEQYF

D gene: TRBD2
clone size: few
V gene: TRBV3-1
J gene: TRBJ2-1
CDR3 DNA: TGTGCCAGCAGCCAAGGCGGGGGAAGCAATGAGCAGTTCTTC
CDR3 protein: CASSQGGGSNEQFF

D gene: TRBD2
clone size: few
V gene: TRBV7-6
J gene: TRBJ2-3
CDR3 DNA: TGTGCCAGCAGCTTTTCCGGCGTTCCCCGACTAGCGGACTTTAGCACAGATACGCAGTATTTT
CDR3 protein: CASSFSGVPRLADFSTDTQYF

D gene: .
clone size: .
V gene: TRBV4-2
J gene: TRBJ2-5
CDR3 DNA: TGTGCCAGCAGCCAAGGGCGGGACAGACAAGAGACCCAGTACTTC
CDR3 protein: CASSQGRDRQETQYF

D gene: .
clone size: .
V gene: TRBV7-2
J gene: TRBJ2-3
CDR3 DNA: TGTGCCAGCAGCGCTGACGCGAGCTTCGCAGATACGCAGTATTTT
CDR3 protein: CASSADASFADTQYF

D gene: .
clone size: many
V gene: TRBV27
J gene: TRBJ2-1
CDR3 DNA: TGTGCCAGCAGCTTAGTGGCTAGCTCCTCCTACAATGAGCAGTTCTTC
CDR3 protein: CASSLVASSSYNEQFF

D gene: TRBD1
clone size: few
V gene: TRBV11-3
J gene: TRBJ2-1
CDR3 DNA: TGTGCCAGCAGCTTATTCGGGACAGGGGTCAATGAGCAGTTCTTC
CDR3 protein: CASSLFGTGVNEQFF

D gene: TRBD1
clone size: .
V gene: TRBV24-1
J gene: TRBJ2-2
CDR3 DNA: TGTGCCACCAGTGATTGGGGGTCCAGACAGGGGAAGAACACCGGGGAGCTGTTTTTT
CDR3 protein: CATSDWGSRQGKNTGELFF

D gene: .
clone size: many
V gene: TRBV7-8
J gene: TRBJ2-5
CDR3 DNA: TGTGCCAGCAGCCTGCGCGGGGAGACCCAGTACTTC
CDR3 protein: CASSLRGETQYF

D gene: .
clone size: few
V gene: TRBV30
J gene: TRBJ1-2
CDR3 DNA: TGTGCCTGGAGTGTAGCAGGGGAGGATGGCTACACCTTC
CDR3 protein: CAWSVAGEDGYTF

D gene: .
clone size: many
V gene: TRBV6-1
J gene: TRBJ1-1
CDR3 DNA: TGTGCCAGCTGGCGGATGAACACTGAAGCTTTCTTT
CDR3 protein: CASWRMNTEAFF

D gene: .
clone size: few
V gene: TRBV11-2
J gene: TRBJ2-7
CDR3 DNA: TGTGCCAGCAGCTGGGGCTCAAACGAGCAGTACTTC
CDR3 protein: CASSWGSNEQYF

D gene: .
clone size: .
V gene: TRBV5-1
J gene: TRBJ2-7
CDR3 DNA: TGCGCCAGCAGCCCCGGGGGAGGGGGCTCCTACGAGCAGTACTTC
CDR3 protein: CASSPGGGGSYEQYF

D gene: .
clone size: few
V gene: TRBV18
J gene: TRBJ2-3
CDR3 DNA: TGTGCCAGCTCCAAGAGAGAGGCTAGCACAGATACGCAGTATTTT
CDR3 protein: CASSKREASTDTQYF

D gene: TRBD1
clone size: once
V gene: TRBV28
J gene: TRBJ1-2
CDR3 DNA: TGTGCCAGCAGTGAGACAGGGGCCGGGGGCTACACCTTC
CDR3 protein: CASSETGAGGYTF